Listed here are 4 T cell receptor beta chains from one sample, sequenced in a study of T cell changes during pregnancy in multiple sclerosis. TCRdb keeps only in-frame clones here, not all; method: immunoSEQ multiplex PCR. The sample lists about 59,000 clones; 92% were seen once. Sample: peripheral blood, taken in the third trimester of pregnancy. The origin of the receptors is a female donor in good health, enrolled as a control in a pregnancy study.

The genes are TRBV19 and TRBJ1-1, with TRBD1 matching 11 bases. The trim removed 3 bases at V and 5 bases at J, leaving 5 bases unmatched. The germline CDR1 and CDR2 sequences are LNHDA and SQIVND (reference sequence). CDR3 size: 15 residues. The CDR3 coding sequence is TGTGCCAGTAGTATTACCGGGACAGGGGGGACTGAAGCTTTCTTT. Translated, it gives CASSITGTGGTEAFF. Together with reference TRBV19 and TRBJ1-1, the CDR3 gives the full variable domain: DGGITQSPKYLFRKEGQNVTLSCEQNLNHDAMYWYRQDPGQGLRLIYYSQIVNDFQKGDIAEGYSVSREKKESFPLTVTSAQKNPTAFYLCASSITGTGGTEAFFGQGTRLTVV.

J is TRBJ1-2 and V is TRBV7-8, with TRBD1 matching over 9 bases. This CDR3 is 15 amino acids long. Trimming took 2 bases from V and 3 from J; bases not matched to a gene: 4. Germline-derived CDR1 and CDR2 are SGHVS and FQNEAQ. CDR3 residues: CASSLRRDRDYGYTF. CDR3 DNA: TGTGCCAGCAGCTTACGCCGGGACAGGGACTATGGCTACACCTTC.

This clone appeared a single time. This sequence joins TRBV4-1 and TRBJ2-7; no clear D. The ends were cut back, 4 bases at V and 0 bases at J, with 13 bases in the middle. Germline CDR1 and CDR2: MGHRA and YSYEKL. The CDR3 loop spans 15 amino acids. Here the CDR3 reads CASSPRASNSYEQYF. The CDR3, as DNA: TGCGCCAGCAGCCCCCGAGCCTCGAACTCCTACGAGCAGTACTTC.

This chain links TRBV25-1 with TRBJ2-1; 7 nucleotides agree with TRBD1. The CDR3 sequence is 14 residues long. Trimming took 5 bases from V and 8 from J; bases not matched to a gene: 9. CDR1 and CDR2 from the germline V gene are MGHDK and SYGVNS. CDR3 bases: TGTGCCAGCAGTAAAGACAGGGCGAAGGATGAGCAGTTCTTC. It is translated as CASSKDRAKDEQFF.